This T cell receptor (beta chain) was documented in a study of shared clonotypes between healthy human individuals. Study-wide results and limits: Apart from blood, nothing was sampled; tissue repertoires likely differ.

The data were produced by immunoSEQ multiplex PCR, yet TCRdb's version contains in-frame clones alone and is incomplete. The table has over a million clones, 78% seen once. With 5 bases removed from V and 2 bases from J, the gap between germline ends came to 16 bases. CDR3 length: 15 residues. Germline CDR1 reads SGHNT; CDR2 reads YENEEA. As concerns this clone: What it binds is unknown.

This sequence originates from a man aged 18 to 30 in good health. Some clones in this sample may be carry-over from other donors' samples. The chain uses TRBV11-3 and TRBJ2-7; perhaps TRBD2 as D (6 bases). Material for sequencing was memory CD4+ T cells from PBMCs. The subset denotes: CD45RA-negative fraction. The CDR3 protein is CASSPGGDWAYEQYF. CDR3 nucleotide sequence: TGTGCCAGCAGCCCAGGAGGGGATTGGGCCTACGAGCAGTACTTC.